This T cell receptor beta chain comes out of a study of blood T cell repertoires in COVID-19. Generated by immunoSEQ multiplex PCR, the TCRdb table keeps only in-frame clones and is missing some. Of tens of thousands of clones detected, approximately 82% appear once; the ten largest clones hold about a fifth. The V gene's germline CDR1 is MDHEN and CDR2 SYDVKM. The length of the CDR3 is 13 residues. Sequencing was performed on peripheral blood. V is TRBV28 and J is TRBJ2-2; no firm D call. The origin of this receptor is a woman in her forties or fifties with acute or convalescent COVID-19. CDR3 amino acids: CATVRFGTGELFF. The CDR3 DNA reads TGTGCTACGGTGCGCTTTGGTACCGGGGAGCTGTTTTTT. Drawing the rest from reference TRBV28 and TRBJ2-2, the complete variable domain is DVKVTQSSRYLVKRTGEKVFLECVQDMDHENMFWYRQDPGLGLRLIYFSYDVKMKEKGDIPEGYSVSREKKERFSLILESASTNQTSMYLCATVRFGTGELFFGEGSRLTVL.